Each of the 5 T cell receptor beta chains below was sequenced from the same sample in a study of T-cell memory formation after mild COVID-19. TCRdb redid the calling of the 5' RACE reads with MiXCR, one entry per CDR3 protein. The table shows over 350,000 distinct CDR3 sequences, with about 16% occurring only once. Sequencing was carried out using PBMCs or a T cell subset sorted from them (not recorded which). The source of these receptors is a man younger than 35 who had mild COVID-19 (a few samples of this study predate the infection). Cell type and time point are not known.

V is TRBV20-1 and J is TRBJ1-2; 7 bases map to TRBD1. The CDR3 extends over 13 amino acids. Germline loops: CDR1 DFQATT, CDR2 SNEGSKA (reference sequence). V lost 5 bases, J lost 4 bases, and 7 bases stayed unmatched. DNA for the CDR3: TGCAGTGCTCGCTACAGGGGAACCTATGGCTACACCTTC. Translation gives CSARYRGTYGYTF.

There are a few counts of this clonotype. V gene TRBV20-1 combines with J gene TRBJ2-5, with 10 bases aligning to TRBD2. J was trimmed by 5 bases and V by 6 bases; bases with no gene match: 12. CDR1 and CDR2 (germline): DFQATT, SNEGSKA (reference sequence). The CDR3 runs to 15 residues. The CDR3 DNA is TGCAGTGCGTACCCCCCTAGCGGGGGCTCGGAGACCCAGTACTTC. This encodes CSAYPPSGGSETQYF.

This clonotype was recorded a few times. The chain recombines TRBV5-8 with TRBJ1-2; no reliable D call. V lost 1 base and J lost 4, with 8 bases in between. Per germline, CDR1 SGHTS and CDR2 YDEGEE. The CDR3 sequence is 13 residues long. Here the CDR3 DNA reads TGTGCCAGCAGCTTGCAGGATCCCTATGGCTACACCTTC. Translation gives CASSLQDPYGYTF.

The chain is built from TRBV27 and TRBJ1-2; a possible D gene is TRBD1 (5 bases). Trimming stripped 7 bases from V and 2 bases from J, with 11 bases between. The germline V gene has CDR1 MNHEY and CDR2 SMNVEV (reference sequence). This CDR3 contains 13 residues. CDR3 sequence reads: CASTRGGNYGYTF. CDR3 sequence (DNA): TGTGCCAGCACCCGGGGGGGAAACTATGGCTACACCTTC.

The V call is TRBV13, the J call TRBJ2-3; D is unclear. CDR1 PRHDT and CDR2 FYEKMQ come from the germline V gene (reference sequence). The CDR3 has 13 residues. Trimming stripped 5 bases from V and 6 bases from J, with 12 bases between. This CDR3 is CASSPLLSDTQYF. CDR3 bases: TGTGCCAGCAGCCCCCTTCTATCCGATACGCAGTATTTT.